Listed here are 20 T cell receptor beta chains from one sample, sequenced in a study of CD8+ T cells in alopecia areata. Investigators isolated RNA and reverse transcribed it into cDNA to act as the sequencing template. Profiled with immunoSEQ multiplex PCR; TCRdb holds only in-frame clones, not every one. Of 65,000 to 70,000 clones listed, 50% to 75% were seen once; the top ten hold more than 15%. Source: CD8+ T cells sorted from blood, taken at week 0. All receptors come from a human donor with alopecia areata.

The chain links TRBV30 to TRBJ2-7, with TRBD1 matching 7 bases. The length of the CDR3 is 13 residues. After removal of 0 bases from V and 5 bases from J, the junction contained 4 bases not matched to a gene. Per the germline V gene, CDR1 is GTSNPN and CDR2 is SVGIG (reference sequence). The CDR3: CAWSVGRGNEQYF. CDR3 nucleotide sequence: TGTGCCTGGAGTGTAGGCAGGGGGAACGAGCAGTACTTC.

The genes are TRBV4-3 and TRBJ2-7; 8 nucleotides align to TRBD2. Germline V gives CDR1 LGHNA, CDR2 YSLEER. Trimming cost V 2 bases and J 6 bases; bases outside gene matches: 9. There are 15 residues in the CDR3. The CDR3 DNA sequence: TGCGCCAGCAGCCAAAATTCAGCGGGGGTAGCCGAGCAGTACTTC. Translation: CASSQNSAGVAEQYF.

The chain links TRBV5-6 to TRBJ1-1, with TRBD1 matching 7 bases. Losses at the gene ends were 2 bases for V and 5 bases for J; bases not matched to a gene: 3. The CDR3 runs to 13 residues. Germline-derived CDR1 and CDR2 are SGHDT and YYEEEE. The CDR3 sequence: CASSLSGGTEAFF. In DNA, the CDR3 is TGTGCCAGCAGCTTATCAGGGGGGACTGAAGCTTTCTTT.

The chain is built from TRBV5-6 and TRBJ2-7, with TRBD1 matching over 9 bases. In germline, CDR1 is SGHDT, CDR2 YYEEEE. This CDR3 spans 14 amino acids. With V trimmed by 7 bases and J by 3 bases, 8 bases remained unmatched. CDR3 amino acids: CASGSGTGFYEQYF. The DNA of the CDR3 is TGTGCCAGCGGCTCCGGGACAGGGTTCTACGAGCAGTACTTC. The full variable domain, rest sourced from reference TRBV5-6 and TRBJ2-7, is DAGVTQSPTHLIKTRGQQVTLRCSPKSGHDTVSWYQQALGQGPQFIFQYYEEEERQRGNFPDRFSGHQFPNYSSELNVNALLLGDSALYLCASGSGTGFYEQYFGPGTRLTVT.

This clone was detected only a few times. V usage is TRBV2 and J usage is TRBJ2-1; 11 nucleotides agree with TRBD2. Germline V gene data show CDR1 as SNHLY and CDR2 as FYNNEI. The CDR3 has 16 amino acids. Trimming cost V 1 base and J 5 bases; bases outside gene matches: 4. The CDR3 nucleotides read TGTGCCAGCAGTGAAGAGACTAGCGGGGTTAACAATGAGCAGTTCTTC. This encodes CASSEETSGVNNEQFF.

This chain joins TRBV10-3 and TRBJ2-7; no reliable D call. V lost 1 base to trimming and J lost 2 bases, with 9 bases between them. Germline CDR1 ENHRY, CDR2 SYGVKD. CDR3 length: 14 residues. The CDR3 protein is CAISELARAYEQYF. Here the CDR3 DNA reads TGTGCCATCAGTGAGTTGGCTAGAGCCTACGAGCAGTACTTC.

In DNA form, the CDR3 reads TGCAGCGTGCCAAGGAGTAACTATGGCTACACCTTC. Translated, it gives CSVPRSNYGYTF. The rearrangement joins TRBV29-1 to TRBJ1-2; D remains ambiguous. V lost 6 bases to trimming and J lost 1 base, with 9 bases between them. The CDR3 is 12 amino acids. Germline V CDR1 and CDR2: SQVTM, ANQGSEA.

In regard to this clone: The junction does not match germline at one end; this may be a read error. The chain is built from TRBV9 and TRBJ1-4; D gene ambiguous. Germline V gene lookup returns CDR1 SGDLS and CDR2 YYNGEE. The CDR3 contains 12 residues. CDR3 amino acids: CASSFRTLDLSF. DNA for the CDR3: TGTGCCAGCAGCTTCCGGACGCTCGACTTGAGTTTT.

This clone was counted only a few times. V and J are TRBV7-9 and TRBJ2-7; no definite D call. The CDR3 is 15 residues long. Trimming removed 1 base from V and 2 bases from J, with 12 bases in between. CDR1 SEHNR and CDR2 FQNEAQ come from the germline V gene (reference sequence). CDR3 loop: CASSLDPTATYEQYF. CDR3 coding DNA: TGTGCCAGCAGCTTAGATCCAACGGCCACCTACGAGCAGTACTTC.

The chain has TRBV30 and TRBJ2-4, with 7 bases fitting TRBD1. V lost 3 bases and J lost 14; bases outside the gene matches: 10. The CDR3 sequence is 12 residues long. Germline V gives CDR1 GTSNPN, CDR2 SVGIG (reference sequence). CDR3 in DNA: TGTGCCTGGAGCTATGCCGGGACAGAGGAGTACTTC. Its translation is CAWSYAGTEEYF. Looking up the rest from reference TRBV30 and TRBJ2-4 gives the full variable domain: SQTIHQWPATLVQPVGSPLSLECTVEGTSNPNLYWYRQAAGRGLQLLFYSVGIGQISSEVPQNLSASRPQDRQFILSSKKLLLSDSGFYLCAWSYAGTEEYFGAGTRLSVL.

This clone was found a few times. The V gene is TRBV19, the J gene TRBJ2-1; 9 nucleotides line up with TRBD2. This CDR3 contains 15 residues. Trimming at V came to 6 bases and at J to 8 bases, leaving 11 bases not matched to a gene. CDR1 is LNHDA, CDR2 SQIVND, per germline (reference sequence). The chain's CDR3 is CASSPSPLAGDEQFF. The CDR3 DNA sequence: TGTGCCAGTAGCCCCTCACCCTTAGCGGGGGATGAGCAGTTCTTC. The complete variable domain, with remaining parts taken from reference TRBV19 and TRBJ2-1, reads DGGITQSPKYLFRKEGQNVTLSCEQNLNHDAMYWYRQDPGQGLRLIYYSQIVNDFQKGDIAEGYSVSREKKESFPLTVTSAQKNPTAFYLCASSPSPLAGDEQFFGPGTRLTVL.

The chain recombines TRBV27 with TRBJ2-7; possibly TRBD1 or TRBD2 for D (5 bases each). Germline lookup yields CDR1 MNHEY and CDR2 SMNVEV (reference sequence). The CDR3 is made up of 12 amino acids. V was trimmed by 8 bases and J by 0 bases, leaving 8 bases between them. As DNA, the CDR3 is TGTGCCAGCGGGGACCTCTCCTACGAGCAGTACTTC. Encoded protein: CASGDLSYEQYF.

The chain employs TRBV7-8 and TRBJ2-3; possibly TRBD1 for D (7 bases). Germline lookup yields CDR1 SGHVS and CDR2 FQNEAQ. The CDR3 is 16 amino acids. The V end lost 4 bases, the J end lost 4 bases, and 18 bases lay between the germline ends. The CDR3 is CASSSLRTGLSDTQYF. CDR3 in DNA: TGTGCCAGCAGCTCCCTCCGGACAGGACTATCAGATACGCAGTATTTT.

The V and J genes are TRBV7-9 and TRBJ2-1; 7 nucleotides agree with TRBD1. Germline V CDR1 and CDR2: SEHNR, FQNEAQ (reference sequence). J lost 5 bases, V lost 4 bases, and 5 bases had no gene match. The CDR3 sequence is 14 residues long. This chain's CDR3 is CASSSPGTDNEQFF. Here the CDR3 DNA reads TGTGCCAGCAGCTCACCCGGGACAGACAATGAGCAGTTCTTC.

The V call is TRBV30, the J call TRBJ2-3, with 7 bases aligning to TRBD2. This CDR3 has 14 amino acids. V shed 3 bases, J shed 1 base, and the junction held 4 bases outside the gene matches. Germline assignment: CDR1 GTSNPN and CDR2 SVGIG (reference sequence). The CDR3 DNA reads as TGTGCCTGGAGGGCGGGAGTGGGCACAGATACGCAGTATTTT. Its translation is CAWRAGVGTDTQYF.

This clone occurred a few times. The chain carries TRBV4-3 and TRBJ2-6; D not certain. Germline CDR1 and CDR2: LGHNA and YSLEER. The germline V and J ends were trimmed by 1 base and 2 bases, with 9 bases remaining between them. CDR3 length: 16 amino acids. The CDR3 nucleotides are TGCGCCAGCAGCCAAGTGCCGTCGACTGGGGCCAACGTCCTGACTTTC. This translates into CASSQVPSTGANVLTF.

The rearrangement joins TRBV6-5 to TRBJ2-1; D perhaps matches TRBD1 (6 bases). The CDR3 is 15 residues long. With 0 bases removed from V and 8 bases from J, the gap between germline ends came to 14 bases. CDR1 and CDR2 (germline): MNHEY, SVGAGI. CDR3 in DNA: TGTGCCAGCAGTTACTCGAGTTCAGGGGCGTATGAGCAGTTCTTC. Encoded protein: CASSYSSSGAYEQFF.

The rearrangement uses TRBV29-1 and TRBJ2-5; possible D gene TRBD2, 5 bases. Trimming cost V 3 bases and J 5 bases, with 13 bases left between them. This CDR3 contains 13 residues. The germline V gene has CDR1 SQVTM and CDR2 ANQGSEA. The CDR3: CSVDPGVGETQYF. CDR3 DNA: TGCAGCGTTGATCCCGGGGTGGGGGAGACCCAGTACTTC. Variable domain in full (rest from reference TRBV29-1 and TRBJ2-5): SAVISQKPSRDICQRGTSLTIQCQVDSQVTMMFWYRQQPGQSLTLIATANQGSEATYESGFVIDKFPISRPNLTFSTLTVSNMSPEDSSIYLCSVDPGVGETQYFGPGTRLLVL.

This chain links TRBV6-5 with TRBJ2-7; no firm D call. Between the trimmed V and J ends, which lost 6 bases and 0 bases, there was a span of 6 bases. The CDR3 sequence is 12 residues long. Germline CDR1 reads MNHEY; CDR2 reads SVGAGI. CDR3 residues: CASRHSSYEQYF. In DNA form, the CDR3 reads TGTGCCAGCAGACACAGCTCCTACGAGCAGTACTTC.

In DNA, the CDR3 is TGTGCCAGTAGTCCGGGGACAGTTAACTACGAGCAGTACTTC. It codes for CASSPGTVNYEQYF. The chain links TRBV19 to TRBJ2-7; 7 bases line up with TRBD1. This CDR3 is built from 14 residues. Germline CDR1 LNHDA, CDR2 SQIVND (reference sequence). V trimming: 5 bases; J trimming: 3 bases; junction bases outside the gene matches: 7.